This entry lists 6 T cell receptor beta chains sequenced from one sample in a study of CD8 T cells in ankylosing spondylitis. A single record per CDR3 protein comes from TCRdb applying MiXCR to the 5' RACE reads. The repertoire holds roughly 100,000 distinct CDR3 sequences, with 24% as singletons. Sequencing used synovial fluid, either unsorted or a sorted T cell fraction (not recorded which). All receptors come from a male donor with ankylosing spondylitis.

This clonotype showed up just once. This chain connects TRBV27 to TRBJ2-5, with no clear D. Trimming cost V 4 bases and J 4 bases, with 10 bases left between them. Germline CDR1 reads MNHEY; CDR2 reads SMNVEV (reference sequence). The CDR3 spans 13 residues. This CDR3 is CASSSGRGETQYF. CDR3 nucleotides: TGTGCCAGCAGTTCCGGACGTGGAGAGACCCAGTACTTC.

The rearrangement uses TRBV5-7 and TRBJ2-6; tentatively, D is TRBD1 or TRBD2 (6 bases each). TRBV5-7 is given ORF status, its function remaining uncertain. The CDR3 extends over 19 amino acids. Trimming removed 1 base from V and 2 bases from J, with 19 bases in between. The CDR3 DNA follows: TGTGCCAGCAGCTTGATGCGGGACAACTTCCGGGCTGGGGCCAACGTCCTGACTTTC. Translating it yields CASSLMRDNFRAGANVLTF.

The chain is built from TRBV27 and TRBJ2-1; 8 bases line up with TRBD1. CDR3 length: 16 residues. Germline loops: CDR1 MNHEY, CDR2 SMNVEV (reference sequence). V trimming: 6 bases; J trimming: 4 bases; junction bases outside the gene matches: 11. The CDR3 DNA sequence: TGTGCCAGCAGAGTGACAGGGGCTGGTGGGTACAATGAGCAGTTCTTC. Translation: CASRVTGAGGYNEQFF.

The chain employs TRBV7-2 and TRBJ2-3; 9 nucleotides match TRBD2. Germline CDR1 and CDR2: SGHTA and FQGNSA. There are 16 residues in the CDR3. Unmatched junction bases numbered 8, after V lost 2 bases and J lost 5 bases. CDR3 amino acids: CASSLRREGDRDTQYF. The CDR3 DNA reads TGTGCCAGCAGCTTAAGGCGGGAGGGAGATAGAGATACGCAGTATTTT.

The genes are TRBV7-9 and TRBJ1-1, with D possibly being TRBD1 (6 bases). Looked up from germline, CDR1 is SEHNR and CDR2 is FQNEAQ (reference sequence). V dropped 5 bases and J dropped 5 bases, with 24 bases sitting between them. This CDR3 region has 17 residues. The CDR3 region is CASSRKGDGGLGTEAFF. CDR3 coding DNA: TGTGCCAGCAGCCGAAAGGGGGATGGAGGGTTGGGAACTGAAGCTTTCTTT.

The V gene is TRBV29-1, the J gene TRBJ1-1; 8 bases line up with TRBD1. Germline CDR1 SQVTM, CDR2 ANQGSEA. This CDR3 region has 14 residues. Trimming at V came to 6 bases and at J to 5 bases, leaving 11 bases not matched to a gene. DNA of the CDR3: TGCAGCGTCGAATACGGGACAGGAAAGACTGAAGCTTTCTTT. Its protein product is CSVEYGTGKTEAFF.